The sequence of this T cell receptor (beta chain) was determined in a study of control samples from healthy donors and cancer patients. Sequencing was performed with immunoSEQ multiplex PCR; in TCRdb, only in-frame clones are kept and a portion is missing. The sample lists fewer than 120,000 clones, approximately 87% occurring once. The germline V gene encodes CDR1 MGHDK and CDR2 SYGVNS. This CDR3 comprises 12 residues. V dropped 6 bases and J dropped 0 bases, with 5 bases sitting between them. This clone showed up just a few times. Sequencing was carried out using PBMCs. This sequence was found in a woman aged 60-75 years with lung cancer. The rearrangement links TRBV25-1 to TRBJ1-1; no clear D gene. In nucleotides, the CDR3 is TGTGCCAGCAGACTTTTGAACACTGAAGCTTTCTTT. It translates to CASRLLNTEAFF.